This TCR beta chain derives from a study of post-analysis software for immune sequencing data. Study overall: Some patients lacked subtype; others had relapsing-remitting, secondary progressive or progressive-relapsing disease.

Findings and limits, study-wide: When patients were compared with controls, four or five TRBV segments were more frequent, TRBV5-6, TRBV5-1 and TRBV20-1 among them.

CDR3 length: 14 residues. Trimming took 1 base from V and 6 from J, leaving 13 bases between them. Germline-derived CDR1 and CDR2 are SEHNR and FQNEAQ (reference sequence). Unique molecular identifiers were present in the TCR beta cDNA libraries. Once roughly 0.85 to 11 million T cells were used, hundreds of thousands of cDNA molecules resulted. MiXCR, applied by TCRdb to the PCR reads, yields one record per CDR3 protein. This table has about 400,000 distinct CDR3 sequences, roughly 38% appearing once. As for this clonotype: Its antigen is unidentified.

Material: blood. The sequence came from a girl under 18 with multiple sclerosis. The chain recombines TRBV7-9 with TRBJ2-7; a weak D match, TRBD2 (5 bases). Here the CDR3 DNA reads TGTGCCAGCAGCTTAGGGGCTAGCCCGGTCGAGCAGTACTTC. This gives the protein CASSLGASPVEQYF.